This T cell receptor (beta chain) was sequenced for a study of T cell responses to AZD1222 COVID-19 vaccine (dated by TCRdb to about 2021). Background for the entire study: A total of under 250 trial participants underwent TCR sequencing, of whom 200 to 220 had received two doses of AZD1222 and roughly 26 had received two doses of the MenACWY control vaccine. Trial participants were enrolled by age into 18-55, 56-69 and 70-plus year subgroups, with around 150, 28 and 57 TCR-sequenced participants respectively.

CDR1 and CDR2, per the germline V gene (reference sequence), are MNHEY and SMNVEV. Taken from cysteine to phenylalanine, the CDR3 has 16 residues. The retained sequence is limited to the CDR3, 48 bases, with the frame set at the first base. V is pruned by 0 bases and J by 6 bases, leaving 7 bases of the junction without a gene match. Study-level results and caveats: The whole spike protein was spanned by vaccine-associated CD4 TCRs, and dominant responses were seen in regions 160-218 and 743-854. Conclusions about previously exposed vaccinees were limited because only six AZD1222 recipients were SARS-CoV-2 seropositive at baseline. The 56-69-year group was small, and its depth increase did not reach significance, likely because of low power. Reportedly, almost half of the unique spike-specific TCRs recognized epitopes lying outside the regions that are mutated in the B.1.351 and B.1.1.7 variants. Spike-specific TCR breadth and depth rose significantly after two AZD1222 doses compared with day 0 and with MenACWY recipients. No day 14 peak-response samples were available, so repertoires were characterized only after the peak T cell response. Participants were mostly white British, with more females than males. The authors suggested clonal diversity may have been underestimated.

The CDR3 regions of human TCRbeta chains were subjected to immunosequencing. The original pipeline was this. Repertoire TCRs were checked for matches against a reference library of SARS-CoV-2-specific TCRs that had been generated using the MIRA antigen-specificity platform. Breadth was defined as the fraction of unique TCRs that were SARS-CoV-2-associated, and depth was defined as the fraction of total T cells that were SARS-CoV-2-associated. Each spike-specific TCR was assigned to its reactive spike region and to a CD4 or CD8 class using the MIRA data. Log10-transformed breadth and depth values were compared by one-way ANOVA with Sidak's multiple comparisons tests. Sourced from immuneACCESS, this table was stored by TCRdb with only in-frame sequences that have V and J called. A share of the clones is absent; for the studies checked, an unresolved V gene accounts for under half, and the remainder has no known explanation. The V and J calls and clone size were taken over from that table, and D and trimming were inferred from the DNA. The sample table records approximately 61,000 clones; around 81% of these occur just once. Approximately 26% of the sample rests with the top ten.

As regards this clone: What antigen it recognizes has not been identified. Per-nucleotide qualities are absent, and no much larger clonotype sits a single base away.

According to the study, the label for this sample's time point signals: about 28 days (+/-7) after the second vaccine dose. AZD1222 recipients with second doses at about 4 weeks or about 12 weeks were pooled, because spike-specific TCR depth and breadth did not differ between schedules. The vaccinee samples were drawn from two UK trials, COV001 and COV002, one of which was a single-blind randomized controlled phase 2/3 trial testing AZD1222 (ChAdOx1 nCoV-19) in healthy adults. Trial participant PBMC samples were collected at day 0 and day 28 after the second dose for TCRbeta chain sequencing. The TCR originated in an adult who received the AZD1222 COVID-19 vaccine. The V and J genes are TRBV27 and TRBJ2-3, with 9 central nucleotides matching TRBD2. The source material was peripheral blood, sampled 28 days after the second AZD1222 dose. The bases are TGTGCCAGCAGTTTATCAGCGGGAGGTAGGCGGGATACGCAGTATTTT. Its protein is CASSLSAGGRRDTQYF.